This TCR beta chain was identified in a study of T cells in Graves' hyperthyroidism and ophthalmopathy. Study background: Peripheral blood sampling occurred at initial diagnosis, before any treatment. The study's findings and limits: Most thyroid clonotypes with frequency above 0.001 were detected in blood.

V lost 3 bases and J lost 2, with 14 bases in between. The CDR3 is 15 residues long. Looked up from germline, CDR1 is LNHDA and CDR2 is SQIVND (reference sequence). TCR beta CDR3 regions were amplified from RNA. Researchers ran a first-round RT-PCR on the TCR CDR3 using the HTBI primer set. TCRdb re-called the multiplex PCR reads through MiXCR, storing one row per CDR3 protein. Of nearly 750,000 distinct CDR3 sequences detected, around 40% appear once; the ten largest clones hold more than 25%. Orbital computed tomography and thyroid ultrasound, together with serum TRAb and thyroxine and clinical symptoms, were used for diagnoses. Out of more than 8 ml of fresh peripheral blood came the PBMCs. This clonotype has ten or more counts. What it recognizes is unknown.

This clonotype originated in a woman aged 40-49 years with Graves' hyperthyroidism. This chain links TRBV19 with TRBJ2-7, with D unresolved. The sequencing input was blood. The CDR3 nucleotides read TGTGCCAGTAGTATTCGGACCGGCAGTACCTACGAGCAGTACTTC. This encodes CASSIRTGSTYEQYF.